This TCR beta chain was captured by sequencing in a study of T cell repertoires in cytomegalovirus infection. Study-wide context: CMV infection plus the matching HLA type was flagged by public TCR beta signatures.

This CDR3 is built from 15 residues. The ends lost 5 bases at V and 4 bases at J; junction bases unmatched: 5. Findings of the study overall: Ex vivo, HLA-C-restricted CMV-specific TCR beta clonotypes prevailed over the rest of the response. Individuals carrying CMV plus the relevant HLA were identified by cumulative frequency of public TCR beta families.

From the reads, TCRdb called clonotypes with MiXCR, one entry per CDR3 protein. The sample yields about 250,000 distinct CDR3 sequences, roughly 6.5% seen once. This clonotype was recorded at least ten times. Antigen: not known. This clonotype was obtained from a human donor in good health (CMV status not recorded). Some clones in this sample may be carry-over from other donors' samples. The chain combines TRBV12-3 or TRBV12-4 with TRBJ2-5; TRBD2 matches 12 bases. Sequenced input: PBMCs. CDR3 sequence (DNA): TGTGCCAGCAGTCCCTCGACTAGCGGGGGAGAGACCCAGTACTTC. This translates into CASSPSTSGGETQYF.